These T cell receptor beta chains were read from a single sample in a study of T cell changes during pregnancy in multiple sclerosis. Repertoires were generated with immunoSEQ multiplex PCR, while TCRdb's copy carries only in-frame clones and drops some. The table records over 100,000 clones, roughly nine tenths of them present only once. This specimen was peripheral blood, taken in the third trimester of pregnancy. The receptor source for this set is a female donor with multiple sclerosis, enrolled in a pregnancy study. CDR3s include the opening cysteine and the closing phenylalanine or tryptophan. The order of the fields is CDR3 protein, J gene, V gene.

CASSVEVWSGGAGGANVLTF TRBJ2-6 TRBV9
CSVVSGSSKNIQYF TRBJ2-4 TRBV29-1
CASSLDGGVMNTEAFF TRBJ1-1 TRBV5-1
CASSLRQGNYGYTF TRBJ1-2 TRBV9
CASSLSNRPYEQYF TRBJ2-7 TRBV5-4
CASSGGLAFADNEQFF TRBJ2-1 TRBV9
CASSAQGRAGNTIYF TRBJ1-3 TRBV6-6
CASSLNGAYEQYF TRBJ2-7 TRBV19
CASAYQLTANYGYTF TRBJ1-2 TRBV7-8
CARDGGRGTTDTQYF TRBJ2-3 TRBV30
CASSLNRPSSGNTIYF TRBJ1-3 TRBV28
CASSAGGYGYTF TRBJ1-2 TRBV6-5
CSVDRGTAEAFF TRBJ1-1 TRBV29-1
CASRLRGRNTEAFF TRBJ1-1 TRBV5-6
CASSVGGQGGEKLFF TRBJ1-4 TRBV9
CASSTGQGNTIYF TRBJ1-3 TRBV5-4
CAWSVLGGAGELFF TRBJ2-2 TRBV30
CASSPEAQGSLAGELFF TRBJ2-2 TRBV18
CATSRRNFGQGRSYYEQYF TRBJ2-7 TRBV15
CASRDDEAPFYTF TRBJ1-2 TRBV9
CASSGRTQETQYF TRBJ2-5 TRBV2
CASRDRSSQPQHF TRBJ1-5 TRBV2
CASSGRASDTQYF TRBJ2-3 TRBV7-3
CARSPWTGDDRNSPLHF TRBJ1-6 TRBV5-3
CSVVSSPRGGYTF TRBJ1-2 TRBV29-1
CASSPGRGQGEAFF TRBJ1-1 TRBV18
CSVAGFYGYTF TRBJ1-2 TRBV29-1